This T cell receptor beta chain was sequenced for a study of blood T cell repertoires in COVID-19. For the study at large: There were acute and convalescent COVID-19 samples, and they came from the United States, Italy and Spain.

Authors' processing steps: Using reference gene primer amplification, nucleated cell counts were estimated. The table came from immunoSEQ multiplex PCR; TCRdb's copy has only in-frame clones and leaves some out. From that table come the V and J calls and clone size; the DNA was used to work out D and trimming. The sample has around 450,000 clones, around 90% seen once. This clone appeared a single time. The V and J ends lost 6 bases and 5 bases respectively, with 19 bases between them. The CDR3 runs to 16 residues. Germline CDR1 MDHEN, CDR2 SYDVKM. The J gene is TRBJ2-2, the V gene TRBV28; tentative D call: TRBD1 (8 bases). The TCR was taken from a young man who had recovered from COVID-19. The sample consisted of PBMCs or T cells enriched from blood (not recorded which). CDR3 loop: CASRPGNRGGTGELFF. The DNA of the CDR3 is TGTGCCAGCAGGCCAGGCAACAGGGGGGGGACCGGGGAGCTGTTTTTT.